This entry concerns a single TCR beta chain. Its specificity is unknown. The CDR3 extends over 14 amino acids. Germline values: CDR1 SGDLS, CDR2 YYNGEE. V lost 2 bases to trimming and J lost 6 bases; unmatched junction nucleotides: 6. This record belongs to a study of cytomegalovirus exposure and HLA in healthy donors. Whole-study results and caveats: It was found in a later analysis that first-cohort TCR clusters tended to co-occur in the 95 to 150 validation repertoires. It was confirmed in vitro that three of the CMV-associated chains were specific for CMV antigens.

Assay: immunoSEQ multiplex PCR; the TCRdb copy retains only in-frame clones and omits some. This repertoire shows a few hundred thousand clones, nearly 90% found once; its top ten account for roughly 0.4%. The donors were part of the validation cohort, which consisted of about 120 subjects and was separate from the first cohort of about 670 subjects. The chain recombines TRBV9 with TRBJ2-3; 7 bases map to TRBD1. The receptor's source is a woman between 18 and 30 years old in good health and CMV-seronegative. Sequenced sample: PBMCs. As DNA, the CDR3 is TGTGCCAGCAGCGTCTGGACAGGCGATGATACGCAGTATTTT. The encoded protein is CASSVWTGDDTQYF.